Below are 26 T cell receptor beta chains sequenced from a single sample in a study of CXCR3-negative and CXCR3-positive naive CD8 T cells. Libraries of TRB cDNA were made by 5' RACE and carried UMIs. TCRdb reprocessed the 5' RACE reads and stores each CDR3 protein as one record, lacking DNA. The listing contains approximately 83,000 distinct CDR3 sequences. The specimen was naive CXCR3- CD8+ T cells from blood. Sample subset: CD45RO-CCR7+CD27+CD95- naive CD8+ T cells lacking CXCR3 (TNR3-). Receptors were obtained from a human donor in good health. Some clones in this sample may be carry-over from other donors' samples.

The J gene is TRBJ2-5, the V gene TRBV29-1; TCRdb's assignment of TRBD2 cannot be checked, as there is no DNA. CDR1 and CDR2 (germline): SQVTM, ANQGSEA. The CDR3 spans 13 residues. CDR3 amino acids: CSFGRAGTKTQYF.

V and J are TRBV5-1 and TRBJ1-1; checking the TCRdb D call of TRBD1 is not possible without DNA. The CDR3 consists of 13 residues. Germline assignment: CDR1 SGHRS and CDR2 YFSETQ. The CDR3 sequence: CASIGHTNTEAFF.

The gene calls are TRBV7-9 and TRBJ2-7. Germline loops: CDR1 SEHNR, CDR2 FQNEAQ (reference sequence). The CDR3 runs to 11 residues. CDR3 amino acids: CATVVAHEQYF.

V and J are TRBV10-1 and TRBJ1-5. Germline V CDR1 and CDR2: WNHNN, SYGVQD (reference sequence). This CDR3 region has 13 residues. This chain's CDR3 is CAKRTEVSQPQHF.

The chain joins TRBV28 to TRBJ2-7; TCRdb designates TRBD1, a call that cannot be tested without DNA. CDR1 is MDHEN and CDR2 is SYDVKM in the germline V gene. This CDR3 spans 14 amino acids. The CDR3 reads CASSLGQGIYEQYF.

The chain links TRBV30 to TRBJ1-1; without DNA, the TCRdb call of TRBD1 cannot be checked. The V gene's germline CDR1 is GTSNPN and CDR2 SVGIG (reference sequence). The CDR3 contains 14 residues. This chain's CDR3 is CAWSPGTGNTEAFF.

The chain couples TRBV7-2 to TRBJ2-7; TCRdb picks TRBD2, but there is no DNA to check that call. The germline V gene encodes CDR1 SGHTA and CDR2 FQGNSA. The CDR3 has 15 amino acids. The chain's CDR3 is CASRETSGPAYEQYF.

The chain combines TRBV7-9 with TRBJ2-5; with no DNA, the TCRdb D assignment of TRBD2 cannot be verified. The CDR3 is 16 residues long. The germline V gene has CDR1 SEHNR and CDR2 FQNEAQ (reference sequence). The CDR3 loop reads CASTLAGPGGQETQYF.

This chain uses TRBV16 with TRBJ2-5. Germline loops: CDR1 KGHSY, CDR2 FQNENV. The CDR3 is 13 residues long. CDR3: CASSQELQETQYF.

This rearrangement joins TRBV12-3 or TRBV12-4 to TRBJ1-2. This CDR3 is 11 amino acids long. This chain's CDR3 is CASIGPSGYTF.

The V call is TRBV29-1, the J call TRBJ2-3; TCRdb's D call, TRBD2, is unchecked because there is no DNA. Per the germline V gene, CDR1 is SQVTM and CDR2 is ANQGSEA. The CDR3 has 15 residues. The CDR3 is CSVEDPREVTDTQYF.

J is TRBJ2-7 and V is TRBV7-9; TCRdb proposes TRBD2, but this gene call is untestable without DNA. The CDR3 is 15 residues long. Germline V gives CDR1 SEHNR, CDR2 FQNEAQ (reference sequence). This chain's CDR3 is CASSVTAAQGYEQYF.

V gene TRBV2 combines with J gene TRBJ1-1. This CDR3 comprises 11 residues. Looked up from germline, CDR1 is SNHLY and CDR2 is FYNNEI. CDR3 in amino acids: CASSEANEAFF.

The CDR3 region is CASSVAGRVVGNEQFF. The rearrangement uses TRBV9 and TRBJ2-1; the TCRdb D gene call, TRBD1, has no DNA to confirm it. CDR1 and CDR2 from the germline V gene are SGDLS and YYNGEE. The CDR3 covers 16 residues.

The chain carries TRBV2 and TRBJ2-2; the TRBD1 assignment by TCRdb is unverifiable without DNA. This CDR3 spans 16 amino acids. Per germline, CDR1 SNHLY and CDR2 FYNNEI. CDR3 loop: CASSDPQGANTGELFF.

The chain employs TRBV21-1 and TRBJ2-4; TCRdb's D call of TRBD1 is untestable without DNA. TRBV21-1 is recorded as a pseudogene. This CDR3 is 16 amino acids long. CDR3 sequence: CASRIIGQGGKNIQYF.

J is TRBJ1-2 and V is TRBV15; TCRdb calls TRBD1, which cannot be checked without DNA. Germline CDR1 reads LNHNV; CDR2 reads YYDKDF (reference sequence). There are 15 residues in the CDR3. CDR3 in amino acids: CATSRKIQGNYGYTF. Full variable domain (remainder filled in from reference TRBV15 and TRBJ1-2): DAMVIQNPRYQVTQFGKPVTLSCSQTLNHNVMYWYQQKSSQAPKLLFHYYDKDFNNEADTPDNFQSRRPNTSFCFLDIRSPGLGDTAMYLCATSRKIQGNYGYTFGSGTRLTVV.

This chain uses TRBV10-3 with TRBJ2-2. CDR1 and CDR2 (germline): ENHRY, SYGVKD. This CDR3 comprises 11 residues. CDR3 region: CAIRLTGELFF.

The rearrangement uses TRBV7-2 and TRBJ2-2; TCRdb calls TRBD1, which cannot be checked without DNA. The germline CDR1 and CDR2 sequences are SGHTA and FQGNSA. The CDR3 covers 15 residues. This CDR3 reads CASSQTGGEVGELFF.

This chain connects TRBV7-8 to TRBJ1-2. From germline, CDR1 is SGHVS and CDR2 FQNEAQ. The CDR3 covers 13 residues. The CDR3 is CASSLGVSAGYTF.

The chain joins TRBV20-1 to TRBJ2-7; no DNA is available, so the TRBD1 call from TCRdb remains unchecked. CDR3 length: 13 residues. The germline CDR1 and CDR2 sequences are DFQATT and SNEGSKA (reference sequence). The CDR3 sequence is CSARPDRSGLQYF.

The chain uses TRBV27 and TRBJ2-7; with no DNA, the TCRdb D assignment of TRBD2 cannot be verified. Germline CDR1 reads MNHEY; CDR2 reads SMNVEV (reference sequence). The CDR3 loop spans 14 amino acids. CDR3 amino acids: CASSFGLAFGEQYF.

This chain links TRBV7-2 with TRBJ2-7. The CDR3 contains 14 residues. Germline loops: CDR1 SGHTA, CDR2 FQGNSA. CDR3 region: CASSLSKGHYEQYF.

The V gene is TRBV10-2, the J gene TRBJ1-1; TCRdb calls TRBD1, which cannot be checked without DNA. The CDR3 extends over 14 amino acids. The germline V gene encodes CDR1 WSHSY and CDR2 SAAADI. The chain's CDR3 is CASSGQGMNTEAFF.

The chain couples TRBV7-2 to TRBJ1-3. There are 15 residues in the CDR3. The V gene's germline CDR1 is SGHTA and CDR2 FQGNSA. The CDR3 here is CASSLWQPSGNTIYF.

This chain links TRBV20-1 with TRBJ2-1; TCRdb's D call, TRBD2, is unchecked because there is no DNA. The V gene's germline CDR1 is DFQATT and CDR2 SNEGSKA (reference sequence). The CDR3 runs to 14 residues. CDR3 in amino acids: CSASGTSGYNEQFF.